Listed here are 32 T cell receptor beta chains from one sample, sequenced in a study of identifying expanded T cells in peripheral blood. The protocol was immunoSEQ multiplex PCR, while the TCRdb copy is restricted to in-frame clones and leaves out a portion. The sample contains under 120,000 clones, roughly 91% of which appear only once. The sequenced sample was blood. The source of these receptors is a person aged 18-70 years in good health.

DNA of the CDR3: TGTGCCAGCAGCTTACGGACCGGGTTGAACACTGAAGCTTTCTTT. This gives the protein CASSLRTGLNTEAFF. J is TRBJ1-1 and V is TRBV7-9; D gene ambiguous. V was trimmed by 2 bases and J by 0 bases, leaving 10 bases between them. This CDR3 region has 15 residues. Germline loops: CDR1 SEHNR, CDR2 FQNEAQ (reference sequence).

The chain carries TRBV2 and TRBJ1-6, with D perhaps matching TRBD1 (6 bases). The CDR3 runs 17 residues. The germline gives CDR1 SNHLY, CDR2 FYNNEI. V dropped 7 bases and J dropped 10 bases, with 26 bases sitting between them. The CDR3 sequence: CASTQGKGGERRSPLHF. The CDR3 DNA is TGTGCCAGCACCCAGGGCAAAGGGGGTGAGAGGAGGTCACCCCTCCACTTT.

This rearrangement joins TRBV7-9 to TRBJ1-4; 7 bases fit TRBD1. CDR1 is SEHNR and CDR2 is FQNEAQ in the germline V gene (reference sequence). This CDR3 comprises 16 residues. With 5 bases clipped from V and 6 bases from J, the junction kept 12 bases outside the gene matches. For the CDR3, the DNA is TGTGCCAGCAGCCAGGGACAGCATTCGTCCGATGAAAAACTGTTTTTT. This gives the protein CASSQGQHSSDEKLFF.

This sequence joins TRBV27 and TRBJ2-6; a weak D match, TRBD2 (5 bases). CDR3 length: 15 residues. Per germline, CDR1 MNHEY and CDR2 SMNVEV (reference sequence). Trimming took 8 bases from V and 2 from J, leaving 13 bases between them. CDR3: CASRADGAGANVLTF. The CDR3 DNA sequence: TGTGCCAGCCGAGCCGACGGGGCTGGGGCCAACGTCCTGACTTTC.

J is TRBJ1-2 and V is TRBV4-3; D possibly corresponds to TRBD1 (6 bases). The CDR3 consists of 15 residues. Germline-derived CDR1 and CDR2 are LGHNA and YSLEER. The V and J ends lost 0 bases and 2 bases respectively, with 10 bases between them. For the CDR3, the DNA is TGCGCCAGCAGCCAAGAGAGCACAGGGAACTATGGCTACACCTTC. Its translation is CASSQESTGNYGYTF.

The chain has TRBV19 and TRBJ2-2; D possibly matches TRBD1 or TRBD2 (5 bases each). Germline V gives CDR1 LNHDA, CDR2 SQIVND (reference sequence). The CDR3 length is 16 residues. The V gene lost 4 bases and the J gene lost 4 bases, with 16 bases spanning the gap. The CDR3 coding sequence is TGTGCCAGTAGTACGGGCTCGGGGCAGAGCACCGGGGAGCTGTTTTTT. Amino acid sequence: CASSTGSGQSTGELFF.

J is TRBJ2-2 and V is TRBV27, with D tentatively TRBD2 (6 bases). This CDR3 has 15 amino acids. The ends were cut back, 8 bases at V and 4 bases at J, with 17 bases in the middle. Germline CDR1 is MNHEY and CDR2 is SMNVEV (reference sequence). The CDR3, as DNA: TGTGCCAGCCGCTCCGGGGGTTCTCGCACCGGGGAGCTGTTTTTT. Its translation is CASRSGGSRTGELFF.

This clone showed up just once. In DNA, the CDR3 is TGTGCCAGCAGCCCCCGTATTATTGAAACCAACACCGGGGAGCTGTTTTTT. This encodes CASSPRIIETNTGELFF. This rearrangement joins TRBV7-6 to TRBJ2-2; D remains unclear. Germline loops: CDR1 SGHVS, CDR2 FNYEAQ. The CDR3 extends over 17 amino acids. Trimming stripped 5 bases from V and 2 bases from J, with 18 bases between.

The chain couples TRBV29-1 to TRBJ2-2; D is tentatively TRBD1 or TRBD2 (5 bases each). The V end was cut by 0 bases, the J end by 6 bases, with 17 bases between. The CDR3 extends over 16 amino acids. Germline V gene sequence: CDR1 SQVTM, CDR2 ANQGSEA. CDR3 protein: CSVEDQGRSFSGELFF. The CDR3 DNA is TGCAGCGTTGAAGATCAGGGACGGTCATTTTCCGGGGAGCTGTTTTTT.

J is TRBJ1-4 and V is TRBV5-1; TRBD1 matches 7 bases. J gave up 6 bases and V 2 bases, and 4 bases lay outside the gene matches. CDR1 SGHRS and CDR2 YFSETQ come from the germline V gene. The CDR3 is made up of 14 amino acids. CDR3 nucleotide sequence: TGCGCCAGCAGCTTACAGGGGACGGATGAAAAACTGTTTTTT. Protein product: CASSLQGTDEKLFF. The variable domain in full, with the rest retrieved from reference TRBV5-1 and TRBJ1-4, is KAGVTQTPRYLIKTRGQQVTLSCSPISGHRSVSWYQQTPGQGLQFLFEYFSETQRNKGNFPGRFSGRQFSNSRSEMNVSTLELGDSALYLCASSLQGTDEKLFFGSGTQLSVL.

The rearrangement links TRBV30 to TRBJ1-5, with 9 bases lining up with TRBD1. Losses at the gene ends were 2 bases for V and 11 bases for J; bases not matched to a gene: 7. Looked up from germline, CDR1 is GTSNPN and CDR2 is SVGIG (reference sequence). The CDR3 runs 13 residues. The DNA for the CDR3 is TGTGCCTGGAGTATCGACAGGGGGAGTGCCCAGCATTTT. Its protein is CAWSIDRGSAQHF.

This clone was seen a single time. The J gene is TRBJ1-2, the V gene TRBV6-5; no firm D call. With 8 bases removed from V and 4 bases from J, the gap between germline ends came to 17 bases. Germline loops: CDR1 MNHEY, CDR2 SVGAGI. This CDR3 is 14 amino acids long. The CDR3 protein is CASANQGGSYGYTF. CDR3 DNA sequence: TGTGCCAGCGCGAATCAAGGAGGATCCTATGGCTACACCTTC.

The chain recombines TRBV10-3 with TRBJ1-3, with D possibly matching TRBD1 (5 bases). Between the trimmed V and J ends, which lost 4 bases and 1 base, there was a span of 8 bases. The CDR3 spans 14 residues. Germline CDR1 reads ENHRY; CDR2 reads SYGVKD. CDR3 coding DNA: TGTGCCATCAGTGGACAGCCTTCTGGAAACACCATATATTTT. Protein: CAISGQPSGNTIYF.

The chain couples TRBV6-5 to TRBJ1-2; D possibly corresponds to TRBD1 (5 bases). Per the germline V gene, CDR1 is MNHEY and CDR2 is SVGAGI. V lost 10 bases, J lost 7 bases, and 22 bases lay in between. This CDR3 contains 14 residues. The CDR3 nucleotides read TGTGCCACCCGGCCCTCAAACAGGTTGAGTGGCTACACCTTC. Amino acid sequence: CATRPSNRLSGYTF.

The chain recombines TRBV7-9 with TRBJ2-7; D gene uncertain. This CDR3 comprises 12 residues. V was cut by 6 bases and J by 4 bases, with 10 bases left in between. Germline CDR1 reads SEHNR; CDR2 reads FQNEAQ (reference sequence). The CDR3 DNA follows: TGTGCCAGCAGTCAAGATTGGTACGAGCAGTACTTC. It yields the protein CASSQDWYEQYF.

This chain joins TRBV4-3 and TRBJ1-2; D is uncertain. The CDR3 totals 17 residues. Germline lookup yields CDR1 LGHNA and CDR2 YSLEER. Trimming shortened V by 2 bases and J by 3 bases, and 19 bases separated the two germline ends. The CDR3 bases are TGCGCCAGCAGCCAAAGGCGGGCAGAGGGAGGTGACTATGGCTACACCTTC. This gives the protein CASSQRRAEGGDYGYTF.

This clone has a single count. This chain joins TRBV6-5 and TRBJ2-2, with unresolved D. The length of the CDR3 is 15 residues. Germline CDR1 MNHEY, CDR2 SVGAGI. Trimming removed 2 bases at V and 6 bases at J, with 13 bases between. The CDR3 DNA is TGTGCCAGCAGTTACGGCATTGGTAGGCCCGGGGAGCTGTTTTTT. Protein sequence: CASSYGIGRPGELFF.

This chain links TRBV7-2 with TRBJ1-2; TRBD1 matches 7 bases. CDR1 and CDR2 (germline): SGHTA, FQGNSA. V lost 5 bases to trimming and J lost 9 bases; unmatched junction nucleotides: 9. The CDR3 consists of 13 residues. The DNA of the CDR3 is TGTGCCAGCAGCCCAGGACAGGACACTCGCTACACCTTC. It is translated as CASSPGQDTRYTF.

A single count supports this clone. The chain is built from TRBV5-6 and TRBJ1-6; D gene ambiguous. The V gene lost 0 bases and the J gene lost 0 bases, with 4 bases spanning the gap. The CDR3 is 15 amino acids. In germline, CDR1 is SGHDT, CDR2 YYEEEE. This CDR3 is CASSLDSSYNSPLHF. Written as DNA, the CDR3 is TGTGCCAGCAGCTTGGACAGCTCCTATAATTCACCCCTCCACTTT.

The rearrangement links TRBV7-2 to TRBJ1-5; TRBD1 aligns across 7 bases. Germline V gene sequence: CDR1 SGHTA, CDR2 FQGNSA. Losses at the gene ends were 6 bases for V and 1 base for J; bases not matched to a gene: 3. The CDR3 runs to 14 residues. CDR3 nucleotides: TGTGCCAGCAGACCAGGGGGGAGCAATCAGCCCCAGCATTTT. Encoded protein: CASRPGGSNQPQHF.

The chain couples TRBV21-1 to TRBJ1-2; no DNA check was done on the table's D call, TRBD1. TRBV21-1 has pseudogene status. The CDR3 contains 16 residues. For the CDR3, the DNA is TGTGCCAGCAGCAAAGTCGGTTGGAACAGGGGCTATGGCTACACCTTC. Its translation: CASSKVGWNRGYGYTF.

This clone was seen a single time. The gene calls are TRBV5-4 and TRBJ2-2; 7 bases line up with TRBD1. Trimming cost V 4 bases and J 3 bases; bases outside gene matches: 6. Germline-derived CDR1 and CDR2 are SGHNT and YYREEE (reference sequence). The CDR3 totals 15 residues. The CDR3 loop is CASSITGDDTGELFF. In DNA, the CDR3 is TGTGCCAGCAGCATCACAGGGGACGACACCGGGGAGCTGTTTTTT.

The rearrangement joins TRBV11-3 to TRBJ2-1, with D maybe TRBD2 (6 bases). Germline V gives CDR1 SGHNT, CDR2 YENEEA. Trimming cost V 1 base and J 5 bases, with 21 bases left between them. CDR3 length: 18 amino acids. The CDR3 nucleotides read TGTGCCAGCAGCTTAGGCGGGACTTGGCGGGGCCGAGACAATGAGCAGTTCTTC. Translating gives CASSLGGTWRGRDNEQFF.

The chain uses TRBV5-4 and TRBJ2-2, with a possible D match to TRBD1 (6 bases). The CDR3 is 14 residues long. V was shortened by 4 bases and J by 4 bases, with 11 bases between the two germline ends. Germline V lookup: CDR1 SGHNT, CDR2 YYREEE (reference sequence). In DNA form, the CDR3 reads TGTGCCAGCAGCGGACAGCTGGGCACCGGGGAGCTGTTTTTT. Translation gives CASSGQLGTGELFF.

The chain couples TRBV27 to TRBJ1-1, with D perhaps TRBD1 (6 bases). The CDR3 is 15 amino acids. The germline V gene encodes CDR1 MNHEY and CDR2 SMNVEV (reference sequence). Trimming removed 2 bases from V and 4 bases from J, with 14 bases in between. CDR3 protein: CASSLRDIVGTEAFF. The CDR3 DNA reads as TGTGCCAGCAGTTTACGGGACATCGTGGGCACTGAAGCTTTCTTT.

The chain couples TRBV15 to TRBJ1-4; no firm D call. V lost 6 bases, J lost 6 bases, and 8 bases lay in between. CDR3 length equals 12 residues. CDR1 is LNHNV and CDR2 is YYDKDF in the germline V gene (reference sequence). The CDR3, as DNA: TGTGCCACCAGGGCTGAGGATGAAAAACTGTTTTTT. Protein sequence: CATRAEDEKLFF.

This chain links TRBV2 with TRBJ1-6; no reliable D call. The CDR3 runs to 13 residues. Germline V gene sequence: CDR1 SNHLY, CDR2 FYNNEI. Trimming pared 6 bases from V and 9 bases from J, leaving 12 bases between. This CDR3 is CASRQGWTSPLHF. CDR3 nucleotides: TGTGCCAGCAGGCAAGGATGGACTTCACCCCTCCACTTT.

The V and J genes are TRBV6-5 and TRBJ1-1, with D hard to call. This CDR3 region has 15 residues. Looked up from germline, CDR1 is MNHEY and CDR2 is SVGAGI. Trimming took off 0 bases at V and 8 bases at J, with 16 bases between the two ends. The CDR3 here is CASSYSSKYRAEAFF. CDR3 bases: TGTGCCAGCAGTTACTCGAGTAAGTACAGAGCCGAAGCTTTCTTT.

The J gene is TRBJ2-3, the V gene TRBV7-2, with a possible D match to TRBD2 (7 bases). Trimming cost V 2 bases and J 5 bases, with 11 bases left between them. This CDR3 has 14 amino acids. Germline V lookup: CDR1 SGHTA, CDR2 FQGNSA. The DNA of the CDR3 is TGTGCCAGCAGCTTACGAGGGGGGGTAGATACGCAGTATTTT. It is translated as CASSLRGGVDTQYF.

The chain combines TRBV7-9 with TRBJ2-1, with 10 nucleotides matching TRBD2. Germline-derived CDR1 and CDR2 are SEHNR and FQNEAQ (reference sequence). CDR3 length: 14 residues. V gave up 4 bases and J gave up 15 bases; unmatched junction bases: 12. The CDR3 protein is CASSSTTIAGGRFF. In DNA form, the CDR3 reads TGTGCCAGCAGCTCTACGACTATAGCGGGGGGTCGGTTCTTC.

V and J are TRBV7-9 and TRBJ1-2; the match to TRBD1 covers 7 bases. The CDR3 spans 13 residues. V gave up 0 bases and J gave up 8 bases; unmatched junction bases: 3. Germline V gives CDR1 SEHNR, CDR2 FQNEAQ (reference sequence). CDR3 sequence reads: CASSLATGWGYTF. CDR3 nucleotide sequence: TGTGCCAGCAGCTTAGCGACAGGGTGGGGCTACACCTTC.

This chain links TRBV4-3 with TRBJ2-3, with 11 bases aligning to TRBD2. The CDR3 has 20 residues. V shed 0 bases and J 2 bases; nucleotides not matched to a gene: 13. Germline CDR1 and CDR2: LGHNA and YSLEER. For the CDR3, the DNA is TGCGCCAGCAGCCAAGATTCGTGGCTAGCGGGGGGCCCGCCCACAGATACGCAGTATTTT. Protein sequence: CASSQDSWLAGGPPTDTQYF.